This is a list of T cell receptor beta chains from one sample in a study of OX40 agonist ivuxolimab in advanced cancers. Profiled with immunoSEQ multiplex PCR; TCRdb holds only in-frame clones, not every one. The sample contains approximately 66,000 clones, 75% to 90% of which appear only once. Source: CD4+ or CD8+ T cells sorted from blood, taken in a trial of the OX40 agonist ivuxolimab. The receptors were sampled from an adult with an advanced solid tumor such as melanoma, head and neck, liver or kidney cancer. CDR3s include the opening cysteine and the closing phenylalanine or tryptophan. D genes are given only for firm matches. Rows give clone size only sometimes, using once, few, many, or a class for an expanded clone.

clone_size	v_call	j_call	d_call	cdr3_nt	cdr3_aa
-	TRBV5-6	TRBJ2-3	TRBD2	TGTGCCAGCAGCCTAGCGGGGGGGCCGGTAGATACGCAGTATTTT	CASSLAGGPVDTQYF
few	TRBV5-1	TRBJ2-7	TRBD2	TGCGCCAGCAGATCTACTAGCGGGGGGGTGTACGAGCAGTACTTC	CASRSTSGGVYEQYF
few	TRBV28	TRBJ2-3	-	TGTGCCAGCAGTGGGTACACAGATACGCAGTATTTT	CASSGYTDTQYF
-	TRBV19	TRBJ1-2	TRBD1	TGTGCCAGTAGGACCTACGACAGGGGAAATGGCTACACCTTC	CASRTYDRGNGYTF
-	TRBV4-3	TRBJ2-5	TRBD1	TGCGCCAGCAGCCAAGAGGGGACAGGGCAAGAGACCCAGTACTTC	CASSQEGTGQETQYF
-	TRBV27	TRBJ1-5	-	TGTGCCAGCAGTTCCAGTTCGTGGATTCAGCCCCAGCATTTT	CASSSSSWIQPQHF
-	TRBV7-2	TRBJ2-5	-	TGTGCCAGCAGCGCCGGGACCGTTTCGGAGACCCAGTACTTC	CASSAGTVSETQYF
-	TRBV9	TRBJ2-5	TRBD2	TGTGCCAGCAGCCCCCGGAAAGCGGGAGGCCAAGAGACCCAGTACTTC	CASSPRKAGGQETQYF
once	TRBV6-6	TRBJ2-1	TRBD2	TGTGCCAGCAGTTACCGGACTAGCGGTAATGAGCAGTTCTTC	CASSYRTSGNEQFF
-	TRBV5-1	TRBJ2-1	TRBD1	TGCGCCAGCAGCCCATCGACAGGGGCGAGGTACAATGAGCAGTTCTTC	CASSPSTGARYNEQFF
once	TRBV5-1	TRBJ1-6	-	TGCGCCAGCAGCTCCCGGACAAGAAATAATTCACCCCTCCACTTT	CASSSRTRNNSPLHF
-	TRBV7-3	TRBJ2-6	TRBD1	TGTGCCAGCAGCTTAAGCGGGACAGGGCGGGCCAACGTCCTGACTTTC	CASSLSGTGRANVLTF
few	TRBV2	TRBJ2-7	-	TGTGCCAGCAGTGGCGGGCCCGGGATCCTCTCCTACGAGCAGTACTTC	CASSGGPGILSYEQYF
-	TRBV19	TRBJ2-3	TRBD2	TGTGCCAGTAGTATAGCCGGACTAGCGGGAGCAGATACGCAGTATTTT	CASSIAGLAGADTQYF
once	TRBV28	TRBJ1-2	-	TGTGCCAGCAGTTTCCAACAGAACTATGGCTACACCTTC	CASSFQQNYGYTF
-	TRBV29-1	TRBJ2-7	-	TGCAGCGTTGATTTTGAACAGGGAAGCGAGCAGTACTTC	CSVDFEQGSEQYF